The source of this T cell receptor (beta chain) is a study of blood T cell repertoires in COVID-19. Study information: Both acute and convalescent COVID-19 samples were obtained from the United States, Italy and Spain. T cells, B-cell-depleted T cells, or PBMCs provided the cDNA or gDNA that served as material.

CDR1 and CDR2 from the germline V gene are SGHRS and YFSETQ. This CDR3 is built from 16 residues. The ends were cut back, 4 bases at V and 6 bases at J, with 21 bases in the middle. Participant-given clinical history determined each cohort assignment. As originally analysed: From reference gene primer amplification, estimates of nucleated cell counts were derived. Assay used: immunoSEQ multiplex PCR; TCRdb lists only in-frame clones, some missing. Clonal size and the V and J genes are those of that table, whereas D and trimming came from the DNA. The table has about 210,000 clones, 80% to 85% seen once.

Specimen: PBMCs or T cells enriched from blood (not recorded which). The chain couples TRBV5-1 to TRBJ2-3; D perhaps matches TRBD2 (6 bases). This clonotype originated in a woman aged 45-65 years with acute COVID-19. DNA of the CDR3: TGCGCCAGCAGCCTTAGCGGTGGGGGGAGTGCGGATACGCAGTATTTT. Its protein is CASSLSGGGSADTQYF.